The rows below give T cell receptor beta chains drawn from one sample of a study of spatial heterogeneity in lung cancer. A single record per CDR3 protein comes from TCRdb applying MiXCR to the 5' RACE reads. The data hold around 110 distinct CDR3 sequences, with around 15% observed a single time. This material consisted of lung tumor tissue, taken at surgery. The receptors originated from a male donor with early-stage non-small cell lung cancer. Both conserved end residues are part of each CDR3. A D gene is named only where the DNA matches it firmly. Not all rows give a size; the values are once, few, many and, for expanded clones, a class.

TRBV5-6	-	TRBJ1-3	large	TGTGCCAGCAGCTTGGGACCACGGGAGTCAAACACCATATATTTT	CASSLGPRESNTIYF
TRBV27	-	TRBJ1-1	-	TGTGCCAGCAGGAAAACAGTATTGAACACTGAAGCTTTCTTT	CASRKTVLNTEAFF
TRBV12-3/TRBV12-4	-	TRBJ1-3	hyperexpanded	TGTGCCAGCAGTTTATATCCAAGGACTGGAAACACCATATATTTT	CASSLYPRTGNTIYF
TRBV7-9	TRBD2	TRBJ2-1	large	TGTGCCAGCAGCCTAGCGGCTAGCGGTCCTCGGGAGCAGTTCTTC	CASSLAASGPREQFF
TRBV29-1	TRBD1	TRBJ2-7	-	TGCAGCGGGGGTGCAGGGGGCTTCGAGCAGTACTTC	CSGGAGGFEQYF
TRBV20-1	-	TRBJ2-2	hyperexpanded	TGCAGTGCCCACGGACAGAACACCGGGGAGCTGTTTTTT	CSAHGQNTGELFF
TRBV20-1	-	TRBJ2-3	large	TGCAGTGCTAGTATGGGGAACACAGATACGCAGTATTTT	CSASMGNTDTQYF
TRBV28	TRBD1	TRBJ1-4	once	TGTGCCACCAAGGGGGCAGCCGCTAATGAAAAACTGTTTTTT	CATKGAAANEKLFF
TRBV7-2	-	TRBJ2-1	hyperexpanded	TGTGCCAGCAGTTTAGCCACAGGGTTTGTTTTCTTC	CASSLATGFVFF
TRBV9	TRBD2	TRBJ2-5	large	TGTGCCAGCAGCATAACTAGCGGGGGGCAAGAGACCCAGTACTTC	CASSITSGGQETQYF